Each of the 9 T cell receptor beta chains below was sequenced from the same sample in a study of molecular identifiers for immune sequencing clone quantification. Via MiXCR, TCRdb re-called the PCR reads, giving one row per CDR3 protein. The sample yields more than 50,000 distinct CDR3 sequences, under 20% seen once. Sequenced input: naive CD8+ T cells from blood, with Jurkat cell RNA spiked in. Subset noted: FACS-sorted CD8+CD4-CCR7+CD45RA+ naive T cells. The source of these receptors is a human donor in good health. Some libraries in this study had Jurkat cell RNA spiked in.

This clonotype was recorded many times. The rearrangement joins TRBV7-9 to TRBJ2-4, with D possibly being TRBD1 (5 bases). V was shortened by 5 bases and J by 9 bases, with 14 bases between the two germline ends. Germline lookup yields CDR1 SEHNR and CDR2 FQNEAQ (reference sequence). The CDR3 covers 13 residues. CDR3 coding DNA: TGTGCCAGCAGCAGCGCTGGGGCTAGCATTCAGTACTTC. Its translation: CASSSAGASIQYF.

This chain connects TRBV12-3 or TRBV12-4 to TRBJ2-1; TRBD2 might be the D (6 bases). The CDR3 has 16 residues. Trimming took off 4 bases at V and 0 bases at J, with 13 bases between the two ends. The CDR3 coding sequence is TGTGCCAGCAGTTCCCGACTAGGGAGCTCCTACAATGAGCAGTTCTTC. Residues: CASSSRLGSSYNEQFF.

The rearrangement joins TRBV7-8 to TRBJ2-2; 12 bases fit TRBD1. The CDR3 has 16 residues. The ends lost 5 bases at V and 6 bases at J; junction bases unmatched: 7. Germline-derived CDR1 and CDR2 are SGHVS and FQNEAQ. The CDR3 region has the DNA TGTGCCAGCAGCCCGACCGGGACAGGGGGCTCCGGGGAGCTGTTTTTT. It yields the protein CASSPTGTGGSGELFF.

This clonotype appeared a few times. The chain couples TRBV24-1 to TRBJ2-7; D remains unclear. Looked up from germline, CDR1 is KGHDR and CDR2 is SFDVKD. The length of the CDR3 is 12 residues. Trimming took off 7 bases at V and 3 bases at J, with 9 bases between the two ends. The CDR3 is CATSDLDYEQYF. CDR3 DNA sequence: TGTGCCACCAGCGACCTCGACTACGAGCAGTACTTC.

This clonotype was seen at least ten times. The V call is TRBV4-3, the J call TRBJ2-1; a weak D match, TRBD2 (5 bases). Germline V lookup: CDR1 LGHNA, CDR2 YSLEER. V gave up 3 bases and J gave up 2 bases, with 8 bases separating them. There are 14 residues in the CDR3. The CDR3 region is CASSHTGTYNEQFF. CDR3 sequence (DNA): TGCGCCAGCAGCCATACCGGGACCTACAATGAGCAGTTCTTC.

The rearrangement uses TRBV11-2 and TRBJ1-1, with D hard to call. V was pared by 5 bases and J by 3 bases, with 19 bases between. CDR1 SGHAT and CDR2 FQNNGV come from the germline V gene. The CDR3 extends over 16 amino acids. In DNA, the CDR3 is TGTGCCAGCAGCGACTACCCAGGAAGGGCGGACACTGAAGCTTTCTTT. This encodes CASSDYPGRADTEAFF.

Here the CDR3 DNA reads TGTGCCAGCAGTTACTTGTGGAATCAGCCCCAGCATTTT. Encoded protein: CASSYLWNQPQHF. The J gene is TRBJ1-5, the V gene TRBV6-5; D not certain. In germline, CDR1 is MNHEY, CDR2 SVGAGI. Trimming shortened V by 1 base and J by 4 bases, and 5 bases separated the two germline ends. The CDR3 runs 13 residues.

Points on this clonotype: Given a much more abundant clone one base away, this may be a read error. The missing conserved phenylalanine or tryptophan at the end of this CDR3 makes a read error likely. The chain couples TRBV20-1 to TRBJ2-7; tentative D call: TRBD2 (6 bases). V dropped 0 bases and J dropped 3 bases, with 9 bases sitting between them. This CDR3 is 13 amino acids long. Germline CDR1 DFQATT, CDR2 SNEGSKA (reference sequence). CDR3 region: CSARDLGGYEQYS. The DNA for the CDR3 is TGCAGTGCTAGAGATCTGGGGGGCTACGAGCAGTACTCC.

This clonotype was observed a few times. The chain has TRBV6-6 and TRBJ2-1; TRBD2 might be the D (5 bases). This CDR3 spans 16 amino acids. Trimming stripped 2 bases from V and 3 bases from J, with 14 bases between. CDR1 and CDR2 (germline): MNHNY, SVGAGI (reference sequence). This CDR3 is CASSYRASLVYNEQFF. The DNA of the CDR3 is TGTGCCAGCAGTTACCGGGCTAGCTTAGTCTACAATGAGCAGTTCTTC.